The text below deals with one T cell receptor beta chain. The authors' processing: It was from reference gene primer amplification that nucleated cell counts were estimated. TCRdb's copy holds only in-frame clones and misses some; the assay was immunoSEQ multiplex PCR. D and trimming were read from the DNA, whereas the V and J calls and clone size are those reported in that table. Here the sample spans about 180,000 clones, approximately 85% being singletons. V lost 6 bases and J lost 7, with 18 bases in between. CDR3 length equals 15 residues. CDR1 and CDR2 (germline): LNHDA, SQIVND (reference sequence). The record originates from a study of blood T cell repertoires in COVID-19. Study context: Acute-phase and convalescent COVID-19 samples originated in the United States, Italy and Spain. Sources were T cells, B-cell-depleted T cells, or PBMCs; the material itself was cDNA or gDNA.

The TCR sequence derives from a man aged 60 to 69 with acute or convalescent COVID-19. The rearrangement uses TRBV19 and TRBJ1-4, with D possibly being TRBD1 (5 bases). The sequencing sample was made of peripheral blood. The CDR3 region is CASRESGEGSEKLFF. CDR3 DNA: TGTGCCAGTAGAGAGTCGGGGGAGGGGAGTGAAAAACTGTTTTTT. Complete variable domain (other parts from reference TRBV19 and TRBJ1-4): DGGITQSPKYLFRKEGQNVTLSCEQNLNHDAMYWYRQDPGQGLRLIYYSQIVNDFQKGDIAEGYSVSREKKESFPLTVTSAQKNPTAFYLCASRESGEGSEKLFFGSGTQLSVL.